The present entry profiles one TCR beta chain with its context. This sample is drawn from a study of blood T cell repertoires in COVID-19. Using immunoSEQ multiplex PCR, the repertoire was profiled, and TCRdb retains in-frame clones only, with some absent. The table has approximately 450,000 clones, 75% to 90% seen once. Specimen: peripheral blood. The TCR comes from a woman in her 30s with acute or convalescent COVID-19.

The CDR3 sequence is CATSDGGQETQYF. The CDR3 DNA reads as TGTGCCACCAGTGACGGCGGGCAAGAGACCCAGTACTTC. The chain has TRBV24-1 and TRBJ2-5; D may be TRBD2 (5 bases). V lost 4 bases, J lost 2 bases, and 7 bases lay in between. This CDR3 spans 13 amino acids. Germline V CDR1 and CDR2: KGHDR, SFDVKD.